Listed here is a single TCR beta chain. Its specific antigen is unknown. For this mouse receptor, gene names and germline sequences are murine. The data were taken from a study of tissue T cells after allogeneic stem cell transplantation (dated by TCRdb to 2021 to 2024). In the study overall: The study profiled TCR beta repertoires across many tissues from research autopsies of patients with and without GVHD, plus mouse models of GVHD. The human arm was a prospective observational study without blinding or randomization. Broader findings and caveats from the paper: In both patients and mice, only a limited portion of the TCR repertoire detected in tissues was captured by blood and spleen T cells. Sampling depth was acknowledged as a limitation, and the patient cohort was both small and clinically heterogeneous. Which tissue TCRs were alloreactive or antigen-specific was not determined in the study, and some clones might have been persisting host cells. Only a few T cell clones appeared in more than one patient, yet motif-based clustering showed tissue-specific repertoire signatures that were shared between patients. Within patients, how anatomically similar the tissues were was a key factor in shaping TCR repertoire composition, regardless of disease or transplant status.

This specimen's time point label, per the study, means: mouse harvest day 7 after allogeneic transplant. Mouse grafts consisting of 10^7 T-cell-depleted bone marrow cells combined with 10^6 splenic CD5+ T cells were administered by tail vein injection. Mouse GVHD was modeled in a major MHC-mismatch B6 (H2b) into BALB/c (H2d) model, with tissues profiled at day 7 or 14. On day 7 or 14 post-transplant, mouse tissues and retro-orbital blood were harvested with separate sterile tools for each animal, and livers were flushed beforehand. Before genomic DNA isolation with the DNeasy Blood & Tissue Kit, mouse tissues were minced with razor blades in buffered saline. The method behind the library was the immunoSEQ multiplex PCR assay. TCRbeta CDR3 sequencing was performed at survey depth by Adaptive Biotechnologies, and CDR3 sequences, V/J genes, productive frequency and template counts were reported. TCR beta CDR3 regions were amplified from genomic DNA instead of RNA. As for the original processing: Jensen-Shannon divergence was used to quantify pairwise repertoire overlap between tissues, with a value of 1 indicating complete divergence and a value of 0 indicating identical repertoires. Tissues were clustered by single-linkage agglomerative hierarchical clustering of pairwise JSD values and displayed as dendrograms. GLIPH2 was run on all patient samples with simulation_depth 1000, kmer_min_depth 3 and cdr3_length_cutoff 8, and groups with more than two unique CDR3s were retained. A standardized tissue-overlap score was calculated by extrapolating Jaccard GLIPH-group overlap across patients to a standard repertoire size of 1000 clones. Associations of diversity with clinical or experimental variables used linear mixed-effect models with tissue fixed effects and individual random effects. What TCRdb holds here is the immuneACCESS table cut down to in-frame rearrangements. Part of the clones is not present; checked against another copy, under half of the missing clones reflect an unresolved V gene, and the others are unexplained. That table gives V, J and clone size, and the DNA gave D and trimming. For this sample the table gives thousands of clones, of which 40% to 55% were detected only once. Around 3.9% of the sample rests with the top ten.

The source of this sequence is a female BALB/c mouse given C57BL/6 T cells with graft-versus-host disease after an allogeneic hematopoietic cell transplant. The sequencing sample was made of gut tissue.

CDR3 protein: CASSLSPNTGQLYF. CDR3 bases read: TGTGCCAGCAGTCTGTCGCCAAACACCGGGCAGCTCTAC. The chain joins TRBV26 to TRBJ2-2; the D gene cannot be named for sure. Coverage ceases 1 residue before the CDR3 finishes, and the germline J gene fills in the end. From the cysteine up to the phenylalanine, the CDR3 has a length of 14 residues. The DNA has 39 bases, all within the CDR3, and is read from base 1. V and J lose 0 bases and 0 bases, and a span of 2 bases separates them. The germline V gene (reference sequence) supplies CDR1 KGHPV and CDR2 FQNQEV.